This T cell receptor (beta chain) originates from a study of tumor-infiltrating lymphocytes in oesophageal squamous cell carcinoma. TCRdb analysed the PCR reads with MiXCR anew, one entry per CDR3 protein. Seen here are 13,000 or so distinct CDR3 sequences, about 60% observed once, and the top ten hold roughly 32%. The sequencing input was esophageal tumor tissue. The receptor was derived from a female donor with esophageal squamous cell carcinoma.

The CDR3 region is CASSLPGAQDTQYF. In DNA, the CDR3 is TGTGCCAGCAGCTTGCCGGGGGCGCAAGATACGCAGTATTTT. V and J are TRBV7-9 and TRBJ2-3; D may correspond to TRBD1 or TRBD2 (6 bases each). The V gene lost 3 bases and the J gene lost 5 bases, with 12 bases spanning the gap. Germline loops: CDR1 SEHNR, CDR2 FQNEAQ (reference sequence). This CDR3 has 14 residues. The full variable domain, its missing parts supplied by reference TRBV7-9 and TRBJ2-3, is DTGVSQNPRHKITKRGQNVTFRCDPISEHNRLYWYRQTLGQGPEFLTYFQNEAQLEKSRLLSDRFSAERPKGSFSTLEIQRTEQGDSAMYLCASSLPGAQDTQYFGPGTRLTVL.